Below, 28 T cell receptor beta chains from the same sample are listed, as sequenced in a study of neurological immune-mediated disorders. TCRdb independently ran MiXCR on the 5' RACE reads; one entry per CDR3 protein. The repertoire holds some 50,000 distinct CDR3 sequences, with roughly 14% as singletons. The time point: longitudinal time-point 2. Material: PBMCs. These receptors came from a male donor with HTLV-1-associated myelopathy (HAM/TSP).

At least ten counts were recorded for this clonotype. The rearrangement links TRBV20-1 to TRBJ2-5; D possibly matches TRBD1 or TRBD2 (6 bases each). Germline assignment: CDR1 DFQATT and CDR2 SNEGSKA (reference sequence). V gave up 0 bases and J gave up 5 bases, with 16 bases separating them. The CDR3 consists of 15 residues. CDR3 nucleotide sequence: TGCAGTGCTAGAGATTACGGGGGCGCAGGGGAGACCCAGTACTTC. Translating gives CSARDYGGAGETQYF.

The chain has TRBV5-5 and TRBJ1-5; D unresolved. The CDR3 length is 13 residues. V was trimmed by 0 bases and J by 7 bases, leaving 8 bases between them. In germline, CDR1 is SGHKS, CDR2 YYEKEE (reference sequence). The CDR3 DNA is TGTGCCAGCAGCTTGGGTTGGGCCCAGCCCCAGCATTTT. It is translated as CASSLGWAQPQHF. The full variable domain, completed using reference TRBV5-5 and TRBJ1-5, is DAGVTQSPTHLIKTRGQQVTLRCSPISGHKSVSWYQQVLGQGPQFIFQYYEKEERGRGNFPDRFSARQFPNYSSELNVNALLLGDSALYLCASSLGWAQPQHFGDGTRLSIL.

This clonotype appeared a single time. The gene calls are TRBV15 and TRBJ2-5; D gene uncertain. Trimming stripped 6 bases from V and 7 bases from J, with 18 bases between. Germline CDR1 LNHNV, CDR2 YYDKDF (reference sequence). The CDR3 is 14 amino acids. CDR3 DNA sequence: TGTGCCACCAGTAGTGGCCTAGAGCAAACGACCCAGTACTTC. Translating gives CATSSGLEQTTQYF.

This clonotype was picked up many times. The chain combines TRBV20-1 with TRBJ1-5; no definite D call. The V end was cut by 2 bases, the J end by 0 bases, with 11 bases between. Germline assignment: CDR1 DFQATT and CDR2 SNEGSKA (reference sequence). The CDR3 has 15 residues. The CDR3 region has the DNA TGCAGTGCTAGAAGTACCACTACTAGCAATCAGCCCCAGCATTTT. It translates to CSARSTTTSNQPQHF.

This clonotype was recorded a few times. The CDR3 protein is CSAKSGSGYEQYF. CDR3 DNA: TGCAGTGCTAAGAGCGGGAGTGGCTACGAGCAGTACTTC. The chain combines TRBV20-1 with TRBJ2-7; 8 nucleotides match TRBD2. V lost 4 bases and J lost 3; bases outside the gene matches: 5. Germline assignment: CDR1 DFQATT and CDR2 SNEGSKA (reference sequence). The CDR3 has 13 amino acids.

This clonotype was counted ten times or more. The V gene is TRBV6-2 or TRBV6-3, the J gene TRBJ2-1; a weak D match, TRBD1 (5 bases). CDR1 and CDR2 from the germline V gene are MNHEY and SVGEGT. This CDR3 has 14 residues. Trimming pared 0 bases from V and 4 bases from J, leaving 7 bases between. CDR3 region: CASSYSAGYNEQFF. For the CDR3, the DNA is TGTGCCAGCAGTTACTCGGCAGGGTACAATGAGCAGTTCTTC.

This clonotype was detected ten times or more. CDR3 sequence: CASSQAPGQSSYEQYF. DNA of the CDR3: TGTGCCAGCAGCCAAGCACCGGGACAGAGCTCCTACGAGCAGTACTTC. The chain couples TRBV14 to TRBJ2-7; TRBD1 matches 7 bases. After removal of 1 base from V and 0 bases from J, the junction contained 6 bases not matched to a gene. This CDR3 has 16 amino acids. Germline V gene data show CDR1 as SGHDN and CDR2 as FVKESK.

At least ten counts were recorded for this clonotype. The genes are TRBV6-1 and TRBJ2-5, with D hard to call. From germline, CDR1 is MNHNS and CDR2 SASEGT. V was shortened by 4 bases and J by 1 base, with 13 bases between the two germline ends. This CDR3 is built from 15 residues. CDR3 nucleotide sequence: TGTGCCAGCAGTGGGAACCGCCTCCTCCAAGAGACCCAGTACTTC. Translation gives CASSGNRLLQETQYF.

A remark on this clonotype: At one end, the junction sequence differs from germline, possibly due to a read error. V and J are TRBV9 and TRBJ1-1, with D hard to call. In germline, CDR1 is SGDLS, CDR2 YYNGEE. This CDR3 has 13 residues. This chain's CDR3 is CANSVVLGTEAFF. The CDR3 DNA is TGTGCCAACAGCGTAGTTCTGGGTACTGAAGCTTTCTTC.

This clonotype has ten or more counts. The V call is TRBV28, the J call TRBJ1-4; perhaps TRBD1 as D (5 bases). Looked up from germline, CDR1 is MDHEN and CDR2 is SYDVKM. Between the trimmed V and J ends, which lost 4 bases and 7 bases, there was a span of 19 bases. The CDR3 length is 16 residues. The CDR3 DNA reads as TGTGCCAGCAGTTCCCCCGGGGAGGGGCGGGCTGAAAAACTGTTTTTT. Its protein is CASSSPGEGRAEKLFF.

As for this clonotype: Since no conserved phenylalanine or tryptophan closes the CDR3, a read error is the likely cause. V and J are TRBV6-5 and TRBJ1-6; no definite D call. Per germline, CDR1 MNHEY and CDR2 SVGAGI. Trimming left V 2 bases short and J 11 bases short, with 7 bases between. This CDR3 region has 12 residues. CDR3 residues: CASSYRNTPLHL. The CDR3 DNA follows: TGTGCCAGCAGTTACCGGAATACACCCCTCCACCTT.

The sample holds many counts of this clonotype. The chain recombines TRBV29-1 with TRBJ1-1; 8 bases agree with TRBD1. CDR3 length: 13 amino acids. Looked up from germline, CDR1 is SQVTM and CDR2 is ANQGSEA. The trim removed 8 bases at V and 4 bases at J, leaving 9 bases unmatched. In DNA form, the CDR3 reads TGCAGCTCCGGACAGGGAAGGGCCACTGAAGCTTTCTTT. Protein sequence: CSSGQGRATEAFF. The whole variable domain, remainder taken from reference TRBV29-1 and TRBJ1-1, is SAVISQKPSRDICQRGTSLTIQCQVDSQVTMMFWYRQQPGQSLTLIATANQGSEATYESGFVIDKFPISRPNLTFSTLTVSNMSPEDSSIYLCSSGQGRATEAFFGQGTRLTVV.

This clonotype was counted at least ten times. This chain joins TRBV20-1 and TRBJ2-1, with 10 positions matching TRBD1. CDR3 size: 17 residues. Per the germline V gene, CDR1 is DFQATT and CDR2 is SNEGSKA (reference sequence). V lost 3 bases, J lost 0 bases, and 8 bases stayed unmatched. Here the CDR3 reads CSASGDRGPSSYNEQFF. CDR3 coding DNA: TGCAGTGCTAGTGGGGACAGGGGCCCAAGCTCCTACAATGAGCAGTTCTTC.

Ten or more counts support this clonotype. The V call is TRBV2, the J call TRBJ1-6; D not certain. The CDR3 totals 16 residues. In germline, CDR1 is SNHLY, CDR2 FYNNEI. V was trimmed by 1 base and J by 0 bases, leaving 7 bases between them. In DNA, the CDR3 is TGTGCCAGCAGTGAAGTCGGGAGCTCCTATAATTCACCCCTCCACTTT. The encoded protein is CASSEVGSSYNSPLHF. The full variable domain, with the rest looked up from reference TRBV2 and TRBJ1-6, is EPEVTQTPSHQVTQMGQEVILRCVPISNHLYFYWYRQILGQKVEFLVSFYNNEISEKSEIFDDQFSVERPDGSNFTLKIRSTKLEDSAMYFCASSEVGSSYNSPLHFGNGTRLTVT.

This clonotype was recorded a few times. The chain couples TRBV7-3 to TRBJ2-3; 12 positions agree with TRBD2. The germline V gene has CDR1 SGHTA and CDR2 FQGTGA. This CDR3 is 16 amino acids long. The V gene end was trimmed by 5 bases and the J gene end by 2 bases; junction bases not matched to a gene: 5. The CDR3 DNA sequence: TGTGCCAGCAGCCCAGGACTAGCGGGGCCCACAGATACGCAGTATTTT. Amino acids: CASSPGLAGPTDTQYF. Combining the CDR3 with reference TRBV7-3 and TRBJ2-3 gives the whole variable domain GAGVSQTPSNKVTEKGKYVELRCDPISGHTALYWYRQSLGQGPEFLIYFQGTGAADDSGLPNDRFFAVRPEGSVSTLKIQRTERGDSAVYLCASSPGLAGPTDTQYFGPGTRLTVL.

In its sample, this clonotype was seen many times. The J gene is TRBJ2-2, the V gene TRBV7-8, with 9 bases fitting TRBD1. Germline CDR1 SGHVS, CDR2 FQNEAQ. This CDR3 is 16 amino acids long. The V and J ends lost 3 bases and 4 bases, in that order; junction bases with no gene match: 6. CDR3 nucleotides: TGTGCCAGCAGCTTTCCGGGACAGGGACGCACCGGGGAGCTGTTTTTT. It yields the protein CASSFPGQGRTGELFF.

This clonotype was seen many times. V gene TRBV9 combines with J gene TRBJ2-7; D possibly corresponds to TRBD1 (6 bases). V lost 0 bases to trimming and J lost 3 bases, with 13 bases between them. CDR3 length: 15 amino acids. Germline values: CDR1 SGDLS, CDR2 YYNGEE. Here the CDR3 reads CASSVGSQGSYEQYF. In DNA, the CDR3 is TGTGCCAGCAGCGTAGGTAGTCAGGGGAGCTACGAGCAGTACTTC.

The genes are TRBV6-6 and TRBJ2-2; 10 nucleotides line up with TRBD1. This CDR3 has 17 amino acids. The germline CDR1 and CDR2 sequences are MNHNY and SVGAGI (reference sequence). V shed 4 bases and J 4 bases; nucleotides not matched to a gene: 9. CDR3 sequence: CASSCPPDRGCTGELFF. The CDR3, as DNA: TGTGCCAGCAGTTGCCCCCCGGACAGGGGGTGCACCGGGGAGCTGTTTTTT.

This clonotype was counted at least ten times. The chain carries TRBV20-1 and TRBJ2-5; D remains unclear. The germline CDR1 and CDR2 sequences are DFQATT and SNEGSKA (reference sequence). CDR3 size: 12 residues. The V end lost 2 bases, the J end lost 2 bases, and 6 bases lay between the germline ends. CDR3 DNA: TGCAGTGCTAGAAGGGAACAAGAGACCCAGTACTTC. It specifies CSARREQETQYF.

This clonotype has a count of ten or more. The CDR3 protein is CSARRGTYGYTF. The CDR3 DNA reads as TGCAGTGCTAGACGGGGTACCTATGGCTACACCTTC. The chain carries TRBV20-1 and TRBJ1-2; D remains unclear. Per germline, CDR1 DFQATT and CDR2 SNEGSKA (reference sequence). The CDR3 totals 12 residues. Deletions cut 2 bases from V and 4 bases from J, with 8 bases between.

This clonotype was counted at least ten times. The chain recombines TRBV7-6 with TRBJ2-1; 11 positions match TRBD1. The CDR3 is 16 amino acids. Looked up from germline, CDR1 is SGHVS and CDR2 is FNYEAQ. The trim removed 0 bases at V and 6 bases at J, leaving 4 bases unmatched. The CDR3 loop is CASSLAGTGGFNEQFF. CDR3 DNA sequence: TGTGCCAGCAGCTTAGCCGGGACAGGGGGTTTCAATGAGCAGTTCTTC.

In its sample, this clonotype was seen many times. The chain employs TRBV6-6 and TRBJ1-1; D might be TRBD1 (5 bases). Germline V gives CDR1 MNHNY, CDR2 SVGAGI (reference sequence). Trimming took off 5 bases at V and 7 bases at J, with 11 bases between the two ends. CDR3 size: 12 residues. The CDR3 is CASSDWDGEAFF. CDR3 DNA: TGTGCCAGCAGTGACTGGGACGGTGAAGCTTTCTTT.

This clonotype was recorded many times. The rearrangement uses TRBV5-1 and TRBJ2-7; 9 positions agree with TRBD1. V was pared by 3 bases and J by 3 bases, with 4 bases of the junction left unmatched. CDR1 and CDR2 (germline): SGHRS, YFSETQ. This CDR3 is built from 14 residues. The CDR3 nucleotides read TGCGCCAGCAGCTCCGGGACAGGGAACTACGAGCAGTACTTC. This encodes CASSSGTGNYEQYF. Filled out from reference TRBV5-1 and TRBJ2-7, the complete variable domain reads KAGVTQTPRYLIKTRGQQVTLSCSPISGHRSVSWYQQTPGQGLQFLFEYFSETQRNKGNFPGRFSGRQFSNSRSEMNVSTLELGDSALYLCASSSGTGNYEQYFGPGTRLTVT.

This clonotype showed up just a few times. The chain uses TRBV5-1 and TRBJ2-5, with TRBD1 matching 11 bases. The germline V gene encodes CDR1 SGHRS and CDR2 YFSETQ. CDR3 length: 14 amino acids. V was clipped by 8 bases and J by 3 bases; unmatched bases: 6. The CDR3 sequence is CASSRTGGEETQYF. The CDR3 bases are TGCGCCAGTAGCAGGACAGGGGGCGAAGAGACCCAGTACTTC.

This clonotype was seen repeatedly, ten times or more. V gene TRBV29-1 combines with J gene TRBJ1-3, with 7 bases matching TRBD1. Germline loops: CDR1 SQVTM, CDR2 ANQGSEA. V was pared by 4 bases and J by 0 bases, with 3 bases of the junction left unmatched. This CDR3 spans 14 amino acids. CDR3 sequence: CSVADRASGNTIYF. The CDR3 bases are TGCAGCGTTGCTGACAGGGCCTCTGGAAACACCATATATTTT.

This clonotype was found many times. The chain is built from TRBV2 and TRBJ2-7; the match to TRBD1 covers 7 bases. Germline values: CDR1 SNHLY, CDR2 FYNNEI. The CDR3 has 15 residues. V lost 7 bases to trimming and J lost 0 bases; unmatched junction nucleotides: 9. In nucleotides, the CDR3 is TGTGCCAGCACCAACCCGGGACAGCGCTCCTACGAGCAGTACTTC. As protein: CASTNPGQRSYEQYF.

This clonotype was recorded many times. V is TRBV5-1 and J is TRBJ2-3; perhaps TRBD2 as D (7 bases). Germline loops: CDR1 SGHRS, CDR2 YFSETQ. This CDR3 has 16 residues. Between the trimmed V and J ends, which lost 4 bases and 4 bases, there was a span of 19 bases. Here the CDR3 DNA reads TGCGCCAGCAGCGGCGTAGGGGGGGCCATCGCAGATACGCAGTATTTT. This sequence encodes CASSGVGGAIADTQYF.

The V call is TRBV7-9, the J call TRBJ1-4, with a possible D match to TRBD1 (6 bases). The CDR3 length is 17 residues. Trimming removed 5 bases from V and 3 bases from J, with 19 bases in between. The V gene's germline CDR1 is SEHNR and CDR2 FQNEAQ (reference sequence). The CDR3 loop is CASSRRGGPFSNEKLFF. CDR3 sequence (DNA): TGTGCCAGCAGCCGGCGGGGGGGGCCCTTCTCTAATGAAAAACTGTTTTTT. The full variable domain, completed using reference TRBV7-9 and TRBJ1-4, is DTGVSQNPRHKITKRGQNVTFRCDPISEHNRLYWYRQTLGQGPEFLTYFQNEAQLEKSRLLSDRFSAERPKGSFSTLEIQRTEQGDSAMYLCASSRRGGPFSNEKLFFGSGTQLSVL.